This entry is about one T cell receptor (beta chain). The source of the sample is a study of cytomegalovirus exposure and HLA in healthy donors. The data were produced by immunoSEQ multiplex PCR, yet TCRdb's version contains in-frame clones alone and is incomplete. The sample holds 150,000 to 180,000 clones, 86% seen once. Sequenced sample: PBMCs. The receptor's source is a human donor in good health.

The CDR3 spells CASSVHADTEAFF. The CDR3 bases are TGTGCCAGCAGTGTTCACGCGGACACTGAAGCTTTCTTT. The chain recombines TRBV2 with TRBJ1-1; D remains unclear. The CDR3 is 13 residues long. V shed 4 bases and J shed 3 bases, with 9 bases lying between them. Germline CDR1 reads SNHLY; CDR2 reads FYNNEI.